Shown below are 28 T cell receptor beta chains from a single sample sequenced in a study of blood T cell repertoires in COVID-19. Only in-frame clones appear in the TCRdb table, and some are missing; sequencing was by immunoSEQ multiplex PCR. The profile covers 90,000 to 120,000 clones, with 80% to 85% appearing a single time and roughly 4.3% taken by the ten largest. Specimen: peripheral blood. The receptors originated from a man between 65 and 80 years old with acute or convalescent COVID-19.

This chain links TRBV5-1 with TRBJ2-2; 8 bases are a match to TRBD1. The length of the CDR3 is 17 residues. Germline V gene lookup returns CDR1 SGHRS and CDR2 YFSETQ. The junction had 7 bases not matched to a gene; V was cut back by 0 bases and J by 3 bases. This CDR3 is CASSLVVTGGDTGELFF. CDR3 nucleotides: TGCGCCAGCAGCTTGGTTGTTACAGGGGGAGACACCGGGGAGCTGTTTTTT.

The chain combines TRBV5-1 with TRBJ1-5, with 7 bases matching TRBD1. The trim removed 4 bases at V and 0 bases at J, leaving 4 bases unmatched. CDR1 is SGHRS and CDR2 is YFSETQ in the germline V gene. The CDR3 sequence is 15 residues long. Here the CDR3 reads CASSVRTGSNQPQHF. As DNA, the CDR3 is TGCGCCAGCAGCGTCCGGACAGGTAGCAATCAGCCCCAGCATTTT.

This chain uses TRBV12-3 or TRBV12-4 with TRBJ1-2; TRBD1 might be the D (6 bases). V was clipped by 1 base and J by 6 bases, with 9 bases between them. This CDR3 is 13 amino acids long. In DNA form, the CDR3 reads TGTGCCAGCAGTTTAGAACAGGGTGATGGCTACACCTTC. Its translation is CASSLEQGDGYTF.

The gene calls are TRBV12-5 and TRBJ2-6; the D gene is possibly TRBD1 (5 bases). CDR1 is LGHNT and CDR2 is FRNRAP in the germline V gene. This CDR3 spans 19 amino acids. V lost 0 bases and J lost 1, with 16 bases in between. The CDR3 nucleotides are TGTGCTAGTGGTTTGGTAGGCCAGGGTGTTATTTCTGGGGCCAACGTCCTGACTTTC. It codes for CASGLVGQGVISGANVLTF.

The chain uses TRBV10-3 and TRBJ2-3; 10 bases are shared with TRBD2. CDR3 size: 16 residues. The germline V gene encodes CDR1 ENHRY and CDR2 SYGVKD. V shed 6 bases, J shed 0 bases, and the junction held 6 bases outside the gene matches. CDR3 DNA sequence: TGTGCCATCAGAACTAGCGGGGCTTCTAGCACAGATACGCAGTATTTT. As protein: CAIRTSGASSTDTQYF.

The chain recombines TRBV5-6 with TRBJ1-1, with a weak D call TRBD1 (6 bases). The CDR3 extends over 15 amino acids. Per the germline V gene, CDR1 is SGHDT and CDR2 is YYEEEE. The V and J ends lost 6 bases and 4 bases respectively, with 19 bases between them. The CDR3 is CASISLGGASTEAFF. CDR3 DNA sequence: TGTGCCAGCATCTCTTTGGGGGGGGCGAGCACTGAAGCTTTCTTT.

The chain has TRBV3-1 (or the pseudogene TRBV3-2) and TRBJ1-2; 9 bases are shared with TRBD1. J gave up 8 bases and V 1 base, and 5 bases lay outside the gene matches. This CDR3 spans 14 amino acids. Germline V CDR1 and CDR2: LGHDT, YNNKEL (reference sequence). The CDR3 DNA follows: TGTGCCAGCAGCCAAGCCGGGACAGGGAGCGGCTACACCTTC. As protein: CASSQAGTGSGYTF.

The CDR3 is CASSYSQGTYEQYF. CDR3 nucleotides: TGTGCCAGCAGTTACTCGCAGGGGACCTACGAGCAGTACTTC. The chain links TRBV6-5 to TRBJ2-7, with D tentatively TRBD1 (6 bases). Trimming took off 0 bases at V and 2 bases at J, with 8 bases between the two ends. The CDR3 sequence is 14 residues long. The germline gives CDR1 MNHEY, CDR2 SVGAGI.

The CDR3: CSVVYGIGTEAFF. CDR3 coding DNA: TGCAGCGTTGTGTACGGGATAGGCACTGAAGCTTTCTTT. V usage is TRBV29-1 and J usage is TRBJ1-1, with no clear D. The CDR3 contains 13 residues. The germline V gene has CDR1 SQVTM and CDR2 ANQGSEA. Trimming left V 4 bases short and J 4 bases short, with 13 bases between.

CDR3 sequence: CASSPPPGQGATGELFF. The CDR3 bases are TGTGCCAGCTCACCACCACCGGGACAGGGGGCCACCGGGGAGCTGTTTTTT. This chain links TRBV18 with TRBJ2-2; 12 nucleotides align to TRBD1. Germline V CDR1 and CDR2: KGHSH, LQKENI. The CDR3 has 17 residues. The J segment lost 4 bases and the V segment lost 0 bases, leaving 3 bases of the junction unmatched. The full variable domain, its missing parts supplied by reference TRBV18 and TRBJ2-2, is NAGVMQNPRHLVRRRGQEARLRCSPMKGHSHVYWYRQLPEEGLKFMVYLQKENIIDESGMPKERFSAEFPKEGPSILRIQQVVRGDSAAYFCASSPPPGQGATGELFFGEGSRLTVL.

This rearrangement joins TRBV6-5 to TRBJ2-7; 9 nucleotides line up with TRBD1. Germline values: CDR1 MNHEY, CDR2 SVGAGI. This CDR3 comprises 15 residues. Losses at the gene ends were 5 bases for V and 3 bases for J; bases not matched to a gene: 8. CDR3 sequence reads: CASSNTGTGNYEQYF. In DNA form, the CDR3 reads TGTGCCAGCAGTAACACCGGGACAGGGAACTACGAGCAGTACTTC.

The genes are TRBV7-2 and TRBJ2-1; 7 bases map to TRBD2. After removal of 0 bases from V and 10 bases from J, the junction contained 0 bases not matched to a gene. This CDR3 has 12 residues. The germline V gene has CDR1 SGHTA and CDR2 FQGNSA. CDR3 loop: CASSLARGEQFF. As DNA, the CDR3 is TGTGCCAGCAGCTTAGCGCGGGGGGAGCAGTTCTTC.

The chain links TRBV19 to TRBJ1-1; TRBD1 agrees at 7 bases. The CDR3 is made up of 13 amino acids. CDR1 is LNHDA, CDR2 SQIVND, per germline (reference sequence). V gave up 1 base and J gave up 4 bases; unmatched junction bases: 0. The CDR3 nucleotides are TGTGCCAGTAGTATAGCAGGGGGCACTGAAGCTTTCTTT. It yields the protein CASSIAGGTEAFF.

The V gene is TRBV7-2, the J gene TRBJ2-7; 12 bases map to TRBD2. The CDR3 runs to 15 residues. J was trimmed by 4 bases and V by 5 bases; bases with no gene match: 6. Germline CDR1 is SGHTA and CDR2 is FQGNSA. CDR3 bases: TGTGCCAGCAGCCCTTCTAGCGGGGGGGCATACGAGCAGTACTTC. This codes for CASSPSSGGAYEQYF.

A few counts support this clone. The chain uses TRBV24-1 and TRBJ2-1, with D tentatively TRBD2 (5 bases). The V and J ends lost 0 bases and 0 bases respectively, with 11 bases between them. The CDR3 spans 17 residues. Germline V CDR1 and CDR2: KGHDR, SFDVKD. The CDR3 DNA reads as TGTGCCACCAGTGATTTGCAAAGGGAGAGCTCCTACAATGAGCAGTTCTTC. It is translated as CATSDLQRESSYNEQFF.

The V and J genes are TRBV9 and TRBJ1-1; D is possibly TRBD1 (5 bases). Germline assignment: CDR1 SGDLS and CDR2 YYNGEE. The CDR3 extends over 14 amino acids. Trimming cost V 0 bases and J 2 bases, with 8 bases left between them. The DNA of the CDR3 is TGTGCCAGCAGCGTAGGACAGACCAACACTGAAGCTTTCTTT. Amino acids: CASSVGQTNTEAFF.

The CDR3: CASSEALAGGANTGELFF. The CDR3 region has the DNA TGTGCCAGCAGTGAAGCGCTAGCGGGGGGCGCGAACACCGGGGAGCTGTTTTTT. This sequence joins TRBV6-1 and TRBJ2-2; TRBD2 agrees at 11 bases. The V segment lost 0 bases and the J segment 0 bases; nucleotides outside the gene matches: 3. The CDR3 consists of 18 residues. CDR1 is MNHNS, CDR2 SASEGT, per germline.

The chain has TRBV18 and TRBJ2-1; D remains ambiguous. In germline, CDR1 is KGHSH, CDR2 LQKENI. This CDR3 spans 15 amino acids. Trimming cost V 3 bases and J 0 bases, with 9 bases left between them. CDR3 loop: CASSPSSSSYNEQFF. Here the CDR3 DNA reads TGTGCCAGCTCACCCTCTTCGAGCTCCTACAATGAGCAGTTCTTC.

The chain is built from TRBV9 and TRBJ1-2; D call uncertain. The germline V gene has CDR1 SGDLS and CDR2 YYNGEE. The V end lost 3 bases, the J end lost 6 bases, and 15 bases lay between the germline ends. This CDR3 is built from 14 residues. DNA for the CDR3: TGTGCCAGCAGCGCGAGTGCAAATCCTCATGGCTACACCTTC. Translation gives CASSASANPHGYTF.

The count of this clone is one. This rearrangement joins TRBV5-1 to TRBJ1-6; D may be TRBD1 (5 bases). Trimming shortened V by 4 bases and J by 6 bases, and 14 bases separated the two germline ends. Per germline, CDR1 SGHRS and CDR2 YFSETQ. This CDR3 is 15 amino acids long. DNA of the CDR3: TGCGCCAGCAGCCGATGGCAGGGTTCTAATTCACCCCTCCACTTT. Its translation is CASSRWQGSNSPLHF.

The rearrangement uses TRBV11-2 and TRBJ2-7; D might be TRBD2 (5 bases). V lost 5 bases and J 7 bases, leaving 15 bases between the germline ends. Germline loops: CDR1 SGHAT, CDR2 FQNNGV. This CDR3 has 13 amino acids. CDR3 amino acids: CASSPGGRGEQYF. For the CDR3, the DNA is TGTGCCAGCAGCCCCGGAGGCCGCGGTGAGCAGTACTTC.

The rearrangement joins TRBV6-5 to TRBJ1-4; D not resolved. This CDR3 contains 13 residues. Per germline, CDR1 MNHEY and CDR2 SVGAGI. The V gene lost 7 bases and the J gene lost 7 bases, with 13 bases spanning the gap. The CDR3 coding sequence is TGTGCCAGCACTTCACCACCAGGTGAAAAACTGTTTTTT. As protein: CASTSPPGEKLFF.

The chain is built from TRBV2 and TRBJ1-4, with 8 bases that match TRBD1. V gave up 6 bases and J gave up 3 bases; unmatched junction bases: 6. This CDR3 contains 15 residues. CDR1 and CDR2 from the germline V gene are SNHLY and FYNNEI. CDR3 residues: CASSDRGFANEKLFF. DNA of the CDR3: TGTGCCAGCAGCGACAGGGGTTTCGCTAATGAAAAACTGTTTTTT.

The rearrangement links TRBV5-5 to TRBJ2-5, with 7 bases fitting TRBD2. Germline V gene sequence: CDR1 SGHKS, CDR2 YYEKEE (reference sequence). The trim removed 4 bases at V and 6 bases at J, leaving 15 bases unmatched. There are 16 residues in the CDR3. CDR3 amino acids: CASSPGGQGFMKTQYF. Here the CDR3 DNA reads TGTGCCAGCAGCCCGGGGGGTCAGGGATTTATGAAGACCCAGTACTTC.

This chain joins TRBV5-5 and TRBJ2-1; a possible D gene is TRBD2 (5 bases). CDR3 size: 15 residues. V was shortened by 7 bases and J by 8 bases, with 22 bases between the two germline ends. CDR1 and CDR2 (germline): SGHKS, YYEKEE (reference sequence). The CDR3 nucleotides read TGTGCCAGCTCTCTTCAGACGGGATTGTCGGATGAGCAGTTCTTC. Translation gives CASSLQTGLSDEQFF. Looking up the rest from reference TRBV5-5 and TRBJ2-1 gives the full variable domain: DAGVTQSPTHLIKTRGQQVTLRCSPISGHKSVSWYQQVLGQGPQFIFQYYEKEERGRGNFPDRFSARQFPNYSSELNVNALLLGDSALYLCASSLQTGLSDEQFFGPGTRLTVL.

This clone was recorded a few times. The chain joins TRBV9 to TRBJ1-1; D call uncertain. Germline V gene sequence: CDR1 SGDLS, CDR2 YYNGEE. Trimming left V 2 bases short and J 0 bases short, with 8 bases between. This CDR3 spans 14 amino acids. For the CDR3, the DNA is TGTGCCAGCAGCGTGTCCAGAATGAACACTGAAGCTTTCTTT. Its translation: CASSVSRMNTEAFF.

The chain couples TRBV12-3 or TRBV12-4 to TRBJ1-1, with D perhaps matching TRBD1 (5 bases). The CDR3 is 13 amino acids. V was shortened by 5 bases and J by 4 bases, with 11 bases between the two germline ends. The CDR3 region is CASSQGGGTEAFF. The CDR3 DNA reads as TGTGCCAGCAGTCAGGGTGGTGGCACTGAAGCTTTCTTT.

The chain carries TRBV6-5 and TRBJ1-3; TRBD1 might be the D (6 bases). The CDR3 runs 15 residues. In germline, CDR1 is MNHEY, CDR2 SVGAGI. V was pared by 7 bases and J by 2 bases, with 15 bases between. The CDR3: CASMDWKGAGNTIYF. CDR3 nucleotide sequence: TGTGCCAGCATGGATTGGAAGGGGGCTGGAAACACCATATATTTT.